A single T cell receptor (beta chain) is shown here with its context. Its specificity is unknown. Donors comprised healthy HIV-negative adults lacking recent acute infections or vaccinations. This entry belongs to a study of shared clonotypes between healthy human individuals. Study-wide results and limits: Clonotypes shared by all four donors outscored non-shared clonotypes in generation probability.

Germline CDR1 and CDR2: GTSNPN and SVGIG (reference sequence). The length of the CDR3 is 14 residues. Trimming removed 5 bases from V and 8 bases from J, with 16 bases in between. The repertoire was sequenced with immunoSEQ multiplex PCR; TCRdb's copy has only in-frame clones and lacks some. Of roughly 2.5 million clones listed, around nine tenths are singletons. This clonotype originated in a man aged 18 to 30 in good health. V usage is TRBV30 and J usage is TRBJ1-6; maybe TRBD1 (5 bases). The sample taken for sequencing was naive CD4+ T cells sorted from blood. Documented subset: CD45RA+ positively selected. CDR3 coding DNA: TGTGCCTGGGCGAGGACAACCCGCGATTCACCCCTCCACTTT. Protein sequence: CAWARTTRDSPLHF.